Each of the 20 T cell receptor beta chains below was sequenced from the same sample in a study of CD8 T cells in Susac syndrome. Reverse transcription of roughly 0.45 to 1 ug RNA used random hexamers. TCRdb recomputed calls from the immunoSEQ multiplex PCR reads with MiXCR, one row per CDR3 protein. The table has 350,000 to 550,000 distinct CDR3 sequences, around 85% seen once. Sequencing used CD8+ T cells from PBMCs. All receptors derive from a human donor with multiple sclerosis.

The CDR3 sequence is CSVEGTEPEKLFF. DNA for the CDR3: TGCAGCGTTGAAGGGACTGAACCTGAAAAACTGTTTTTT. This sequence joins TRBV29-1 and TRBJ1-4, with D unresolved. Trimming pared 1 base from V and 7 bases from J, leaving 10 bases between. Germline V gene sequence: CDR1 SQVTM, CDR2 ANQGSEA. The CDR3 is made up of 13 amino acids.

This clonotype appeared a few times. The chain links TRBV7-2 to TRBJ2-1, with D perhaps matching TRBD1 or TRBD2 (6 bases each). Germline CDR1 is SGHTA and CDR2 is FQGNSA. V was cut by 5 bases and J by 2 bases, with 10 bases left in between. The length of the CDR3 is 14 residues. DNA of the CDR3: TGTGCCAGCAGCCCGGGGGCCACCTACAATGAGCAGTTCTTC. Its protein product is CASSPGATYNEQFF. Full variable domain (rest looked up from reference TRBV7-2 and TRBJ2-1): GAGVSQSPSNKVTEKGKDVELRCDPISGHTALYWYRQSLGQGLEFLIYFQGNSAPDKSGLPSDRFSAERTGGSVSTLTIQRTQQEDSAVYLCASSPGATYNEQFFGPGTRLTVL.

CDR3 DNA sequence: TGTGCCAGCAGCTCGGGAGCGTTATACAATGAGCAGTTCTTC. This codes for CASSSGALYNEQFF. The genes are TRBV7-6 and TRBJ2-1; the D gene is possibly TRBD2 (6 bases). CDR1 is SGHVS, CDR2 FNYEAQ, per germline. The CDR3 sequence is 14 residues long. Trimming took 4 bases from V and 4 from J, leaving 11 bases between them.

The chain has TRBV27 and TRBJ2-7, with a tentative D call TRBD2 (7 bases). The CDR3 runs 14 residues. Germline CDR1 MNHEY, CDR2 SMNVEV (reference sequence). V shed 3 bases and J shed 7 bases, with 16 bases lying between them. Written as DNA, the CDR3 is TGTGCCAGCAGTTTTTCCCAGGGGACTATTGAGCAGTACTTC. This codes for CASSFSQGTIEQYF.

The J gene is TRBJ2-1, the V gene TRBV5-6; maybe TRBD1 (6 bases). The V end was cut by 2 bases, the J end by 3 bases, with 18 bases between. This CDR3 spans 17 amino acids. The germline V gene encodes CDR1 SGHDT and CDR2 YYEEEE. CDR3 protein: CASSFGQHGLIYNEQFF. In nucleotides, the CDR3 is TGTGCCAGCAGCTTTGGACAGCACGGATTAATCTACAATGAGCAGTTCTTC.

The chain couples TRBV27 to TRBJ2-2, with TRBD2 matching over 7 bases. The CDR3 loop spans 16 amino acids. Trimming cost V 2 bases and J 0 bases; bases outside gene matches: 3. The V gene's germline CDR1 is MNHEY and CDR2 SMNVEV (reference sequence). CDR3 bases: TGTGCCAGCAGTTTAATTGGGGGGGCGAACACCGGGGAGCTGTTTTTT. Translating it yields CASSLIGGANTGELFF.

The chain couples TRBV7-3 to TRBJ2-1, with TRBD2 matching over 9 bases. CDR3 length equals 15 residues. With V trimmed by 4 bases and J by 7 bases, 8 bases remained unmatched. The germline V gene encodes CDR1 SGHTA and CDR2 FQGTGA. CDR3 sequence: CASSSGLAGQNEQFF. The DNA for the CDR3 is TGTGCCAGCAGCTCGGGACTAGCAGGTCAGAATGAGCAGTTCTTC. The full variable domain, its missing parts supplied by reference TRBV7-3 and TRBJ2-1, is GAGVSQTPSNKVTEKGKYVELRCDPISGHTALYWYRQSLGQGPEFLIYFQGTGAADDSGLPNDRFFAVRPEGSVSTLKIQRTERGDSAVYLCASSSGLAGQNEQFFGPGTRLTVL.

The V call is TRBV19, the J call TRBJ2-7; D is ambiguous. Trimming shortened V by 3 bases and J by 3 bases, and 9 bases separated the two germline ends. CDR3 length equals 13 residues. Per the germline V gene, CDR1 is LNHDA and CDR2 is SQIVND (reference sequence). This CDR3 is CASSMNAYYEQYF. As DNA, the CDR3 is TGTGCCAGTAGTATGAACGCTTACTACGAGCAGTACTTC.

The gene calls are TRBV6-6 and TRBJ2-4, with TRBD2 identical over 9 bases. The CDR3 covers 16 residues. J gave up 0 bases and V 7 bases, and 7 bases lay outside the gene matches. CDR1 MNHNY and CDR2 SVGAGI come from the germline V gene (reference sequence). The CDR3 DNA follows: TGTGCCAGCACTCCGAGCGGGGGGAGAGCCAAAAACATTCAGTACTTC. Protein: CASTPSGGRAKNIQYF.

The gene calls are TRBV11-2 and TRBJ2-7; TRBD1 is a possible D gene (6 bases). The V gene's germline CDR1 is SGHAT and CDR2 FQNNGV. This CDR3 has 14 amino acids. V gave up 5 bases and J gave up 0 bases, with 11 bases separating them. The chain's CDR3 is CASSQDSHSYEQYF. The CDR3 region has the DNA TGTGCCAGCAGCCAGGACAGCCACTCCTACGAGCAGTACTTC.

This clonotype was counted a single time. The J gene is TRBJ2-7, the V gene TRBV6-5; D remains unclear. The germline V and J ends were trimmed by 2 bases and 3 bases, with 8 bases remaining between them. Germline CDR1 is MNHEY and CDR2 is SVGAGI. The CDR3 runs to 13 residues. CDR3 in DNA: TGTGCCAGCAGTTACGCATTCCGCTACGAGCAGTACTTC. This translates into CASSYAFRYEQYF.

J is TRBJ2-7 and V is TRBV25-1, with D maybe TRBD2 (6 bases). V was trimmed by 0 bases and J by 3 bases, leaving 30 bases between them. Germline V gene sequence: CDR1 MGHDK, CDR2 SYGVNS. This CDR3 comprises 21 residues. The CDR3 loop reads CASSEYFRGTGSLGTYYEQYF. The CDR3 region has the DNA TGTGCCAGCAGTGAATATTTTCGGGGGACGGGTTCTCTAGGAACCTACTACGAGCAGTACTTC.

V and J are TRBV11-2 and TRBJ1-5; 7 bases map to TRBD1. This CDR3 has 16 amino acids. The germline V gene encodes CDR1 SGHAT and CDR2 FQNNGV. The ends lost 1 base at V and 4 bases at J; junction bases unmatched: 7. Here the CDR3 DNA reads TGTGCCAGCAGCTTAGTTGAGGGGGCAGGGAATCAGCCCCAGCATTTT. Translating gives CASSLVEGAGNQPQHF.

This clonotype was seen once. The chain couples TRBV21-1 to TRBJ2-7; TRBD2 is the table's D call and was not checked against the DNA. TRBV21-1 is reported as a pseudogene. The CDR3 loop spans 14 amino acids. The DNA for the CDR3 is TGTGCCAGCAGCACAGGGACTTCTAGGTACGAGCAGTACTTC. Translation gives CASSTGTSRYEQYF.

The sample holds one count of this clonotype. The CDR3 DNA sequence: TGTGCCAGCAGTTCGGGACTTGAAAGCTCCTACGAGCAGTACTTC. This translates into CASSSGLESSYEQYF. The rearrangement joins TRBV28 to TRBJ2-7; a weak D match, TRBD2 (6 bases). Trimming cost V 4 bases and J 0 bases, with 13 bases left between them. Germline CDR1 reads MDHEN; CDR2 reads SYDVKM. The CDR3 length is 15 residues. The full variable domain, completed using reference TRBV28 and TRBJ2-7, is DVKVTQSSRYLVKRTGEKVFLECVQDMDHENMFWYRQDPGLGLRLIYFSYDVKMKEKGDIPEGYSVSREKKERFSLILESASTNQTSMYLCASSSGLESSYEQYFGPGTRLTVT.

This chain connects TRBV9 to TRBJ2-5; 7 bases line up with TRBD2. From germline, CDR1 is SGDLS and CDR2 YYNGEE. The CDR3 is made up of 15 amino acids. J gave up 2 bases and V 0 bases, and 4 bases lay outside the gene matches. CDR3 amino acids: CASSVGFSGQETQYF. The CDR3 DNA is TGTGCCAGCAGCGTAGGCTTTAGCGGGCAAGAGACCCAGTACTTC.

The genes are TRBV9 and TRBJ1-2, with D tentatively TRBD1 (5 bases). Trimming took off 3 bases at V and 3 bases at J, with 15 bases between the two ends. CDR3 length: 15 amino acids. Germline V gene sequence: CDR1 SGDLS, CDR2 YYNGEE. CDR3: CASSGLATAYYGYTF. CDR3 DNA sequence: TGTGCCAGCAGCGGCCTTGCGACAGCCTACTATGGCTACACCTTC.

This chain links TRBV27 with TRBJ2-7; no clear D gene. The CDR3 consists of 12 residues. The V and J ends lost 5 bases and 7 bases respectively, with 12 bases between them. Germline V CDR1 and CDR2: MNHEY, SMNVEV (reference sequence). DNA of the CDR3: TGTGCCAGCAGTCCCTTTGAGGTTGAGCAGTACTTC. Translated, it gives CASSPFEVEQYF.

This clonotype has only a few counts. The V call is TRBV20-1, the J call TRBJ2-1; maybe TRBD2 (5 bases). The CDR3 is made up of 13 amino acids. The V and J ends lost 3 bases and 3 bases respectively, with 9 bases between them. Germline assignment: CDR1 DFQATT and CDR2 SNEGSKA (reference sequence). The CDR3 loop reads CSARPSSYNEQFF. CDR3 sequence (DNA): TGCAGTGCTAGGCCTAGCAGCTACAATGAGCAGTTCTTC.

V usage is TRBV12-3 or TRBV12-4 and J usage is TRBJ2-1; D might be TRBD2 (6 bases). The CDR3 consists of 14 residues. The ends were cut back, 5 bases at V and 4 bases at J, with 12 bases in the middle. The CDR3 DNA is TGTGCCAGCAGTCCATGGGGGGAATACAATGAGCAGTTCTTC. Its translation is CASSPWGEYNEQFF.